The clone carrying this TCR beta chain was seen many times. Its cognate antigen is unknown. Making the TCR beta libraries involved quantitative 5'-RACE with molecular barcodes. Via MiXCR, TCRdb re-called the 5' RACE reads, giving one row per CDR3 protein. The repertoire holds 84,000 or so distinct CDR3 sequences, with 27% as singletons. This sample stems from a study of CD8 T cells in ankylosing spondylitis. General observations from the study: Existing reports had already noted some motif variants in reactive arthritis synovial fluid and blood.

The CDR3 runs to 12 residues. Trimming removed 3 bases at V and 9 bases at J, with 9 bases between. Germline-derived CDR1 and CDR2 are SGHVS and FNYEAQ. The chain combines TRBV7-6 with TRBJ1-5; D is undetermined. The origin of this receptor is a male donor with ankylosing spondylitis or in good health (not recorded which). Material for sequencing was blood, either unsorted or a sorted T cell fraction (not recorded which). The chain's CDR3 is CASSLARGPQHF. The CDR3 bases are TGTGCCAGCAGCTTGGCAAGAGGGCCCCAGCATTTT.